This T cell receptor beta chain emerged from a study of monozygotic twins with cystic fibrosis. Clones were read by immunoSEQ multiplex PCR, and TCRdb kept only the in-frame ones, dropping some. The sample consists of roughly 26,000 clones, 90% of them appearing once. The germline V gene has CDR1 SEHNR and CDR2 FQNEAQ (reference sequence). This CDR3 region has 16 residues. The V end lost 4 bases, the J end lost 10 bases, and 20 bases lay between the germline ends. This receptor was obtained from a girl aged 2 to 10 with cystic fibrosis. The source material was blood. The V and J genes are TRBV7-9 and TRBJ1-6; D unresolved. The CDR3 sequence is CASSYRAGVSGSPLHF. CDR3 nucleotide sequence: TGTGCCAGCAGCTACCGAGCCGGAGTTTCGGGGTCACCCCTCCACTTT.